This paragraph reports one T cell receptor beta chain. The antigen is unknown. TCRdb keeps only in-frame clones here, not all; method: immunoSEQ multiplex PCR. The data show approximately 82,000 clones, approximately 90% seen once. The data were taken from a study of T cell responses to AZD1222 COVID-19 vaccine. Study observations and caveats: Per reports, nearly half of all spike-specific TCRs target regions that are unmutated in variants.

The CDR3 sequence is 15 residues long. Trimming shortened V by 5 bases and J by 2 bases, and 15 bases separated the two germline ends. Germline CDR1 is SGHVS and CDR2 is FNYEAQ. The sequence was obtained from an adult who received the AZD1222 COVID-19 vaccine. This chain uses TRBV7-6 with TRBJ2-5; no definite D call. This sample comprised peripheral blood, obtained 28 days after the second AZD1222 dose. Written as DNA, the CDR3 is TGTGCCAGCAGCCCCACCCTCGCCCTTCAAGAGACCCAGTACTTC. The encoded protein is CASSPTLALQETQYF. The whole variable domain, filled in from reference TRBV7-6 and TRBJ2-5, reads GAGVSQSPRYKVTKRGQDVALRCDPISGHVSLYWYRQALGQGPEFLTYFNYEAQQDKSGLPNDRFSAERPEGSISTLTIQRTEQRDSAMYRCASSPTLALQETQYFGPGTRLLVL.